This entry describes one T cell receptor beta chain. This clone's antigen is unknown. One base away there is no much larger clone; base qualities are not given. This sample was included in a study of T-cell reconstitution after alpha-beta-depleted transplantation in children (TCRdb year 2016). With regard to the full study: Using TCR repertoire profiling, the study quantitatively followed how T-cell immune reconstitution unfolded in children after TCRalphabeta/CD19-depleted allogeneic hematopoietic cell transplantation.

CDR1 and CDR2 were assigned from the germline V gene as SNHLY and FYNNEI. CDR3 length: 12 amino acids, cysteine to phenylalanine. The sequence is cut down to CDR3 DNA, 36 bases in frame from base 1. The junction carries 8 bases between V and J, which are trimmed by 4 bases and 5 bases respectively. Libraries were built with PCR. TCRdb names Illumina HiSeq 2500 as the instrument used. TCR library preparation used molecular barcoding, with unique molecular identifiers applied to normalize quantification of the TCRbeta repertoire. The public sequencing data were trimmed at Q25 with fastp and processed into clonotypes with MiXCR by TCRdb, which kept only in-frame beta chains. When rows share a CDR3 protein, they turn into one entry using the most common DNA and genes. The sample contains under 450,000 distinct CDR3 sequences, more than 10% of them found a single time. Around 4.5% of the sample is held by the ten biggest clonotypes.

The sequence links TRBV2 to TRBJ2-5, with the D gene too uncertain to name. The receptor's source is a human donor who donated a stem cell graft to a child with Fanconi anemia. Sequencing was performed on PBMCs, taken from the stem cell graft. The DNA sequence is TGTGCCAGCAGTGTGTCTCTGGAGACCCAGTACTTC. Its protein reads: CASSVSLETQYF.